The entry that follows covers one T cell receptor (beta chain) sequence. Its target is not known. Clones were sequenced by immunoSEQ multiplex PCR, and TCRdb holds only the in-frame ones, with some missing. The sample includes roughly 81,000 clones, roughly 80% seen only once; the top ten take roughly 0.83%. Germline loops: CDR1 MNHNS, CDR2 SASEGT. Germline trimming cut 7 bases from V and 5 bases from J; bases unmatched to any gene: 7. The CDR3 loop spans 14 amino acids. This sample is drawn from a study of graft-versus-host responses after intestinal transplantation. V and J are TRBV6-1 and TRBJ2-5; 10 nucleotides line up with TRBD2. This receptor was identified in a human donor who received an intestinal transplant. Material: unstimulated CD4+ T cells sorted from spleen or lymph node cells, obtained before intestinal transplant. CDR3 in DNA: TGTGCCAGCACGCCTAGCGGGAGCGAGGAGACCCAGTACTTC. This codes for CASTPSGSEETQYF.